This entry features one T cell receptor beta chain sequence. Clones were read by immunoSEQ multiplex PCR, and TCRdb kept only the in-frame ones, dropping some. This sample yields tens of thousands of clones, of which roughly nine tenths are seen a single time; roughly 3% belongs to the top ten. The entry originates in a study of pediatric ulcerative colitis. Before the diagnostic colonoscopy, ulcerative colitis patients were free of immunosuppressive medication. The CDR3 contains 13 residues. CDR1 LNHDA and CDR2 SQIVND come from the germline V gene (reference sequence). The V gene end was trimmed by 5 bases and the J gene end by 3 bases; junction bases not matched to a gene: 2.

The specimen sequenced was blood. The receptor was isolated from a boy aged 5-17 years with severe ulcerative colitis. The chain employs TRBV19 and TRBJ2-7, with 9 bases aligning to TRBD1. CDR3 bases: TGTGCCAGTAGTGGGACAGGGTACTACGAGCAGTACTTC. Its translation is CASSGTGYYEQYF.